The 4 T cell receptor beta chains listed next were all sequenced from one sample in a study of T-cell memory formation after mild COVID-19. In TCRdb, the 5' RACE reads were re-called with MiXCR into one record per CDR3 protein. The sample yields over 55,000 distinct CDR3 sequences, more than 10% seen once. Material for sequencing was PBMCs or a T cell subset sorted from them (not recorded which). The source is a man between 18 and 29 years old who had mild COVID-19 (a few samples of this study predate the infection). Cell type and time point are not known.

This clonotype turned up a few times. The V gene is TRBV7-2, the J gene TRBJ1-6; D is unclear. The CDR3 loop spans 14 amino acids. The ends were cut back, 4 bases at V and 11 bases at J, with 15 bases in the middle. Germline V gene data show CDR1 as SGHTA and CDR2 as FQGNSA. This CDR3 reads CASSSPPYTAPLHF. CDR3 nucleotides: TGTGCCAGCAGCTCACCGCCCTACACAGCACCCCTCCACTTT.

This clonotype was counted at least ten times. V gene TRBV7-2 combines with J gene TRBJ2-5; no reliable D call. The CDR3 totals 11 residues. Trimming removed 6 bases from V and 4 bases from J, with 6 bases in between. The germline gives CDR1 SGHTA, CDR2 FQGNSA. The CDR3 sequence is CASRDRETQYF. Written as DNA, the CDR3 is TGTGCCAGCAGGGACCGAGAGACCCAGTACTTC.

This chain joins TRBV4-1 and TRBJ1-2, with a tentative D call TRBD1 (6 bases). The CDR3 sequence is 16 residues long. V lost 4 bases, J lost 0 bases, and 15 bases lay in between. Germline V gene lookup returns CDR1 MGHRA and CDR2 YSYEKL. CDR3 DNA sequence: TGCGCCAGCAGCCCTACACCGGGACATACTAACTATGGCTACACCTTC. Translated, it gives CASSPTPGHTNYGYTF.

The genes are TRBV12-3 or TRBV12-4 and TRBJ1-2; D perhaps matches TRBD1 (5 bases). This CDR3 has 13 residues. V dropped 3 bases and J dropped 3 bases, with 8 bases sitting between them. CDR3 loop: CASSLLGDYGYTF. The DNA of the CDR3 is TGTGCCAGCAGTTTGCTAGGGGACTATGGCTACACCTTC.